Listed below are T cell receptor beta chains from one sample, sequenced in a study of blood T cell repertoires in COVID-19. Profiled with immunoSEQ multiplex PCR; TCRdb holds only in-frame clones, not every one. The data contain about 240,000 clones, roughly nine tenths of them singletons. Input material: peripheral blood. The source is a man aged 60 to 69 with acute or convalescent COVID-19. Each CDR3 is given with its conserved first and last residue. A D gene is named only where the DNA matches it firmly. Only part of the rows carry a size: once, few, many, or a class if the clone is expanded.

J | D | size | V | DNA | CDR3
TRBJ2-3 | TRBD2 | NA | TRBV6-2/TRBV6-3 | TGTGCCAGCAGCTATCCTAGCGGGAAGGGGGCAGATACGCAGTATTTT | CASSYPSGKGADTQYF
TRBJ2-2 | TRBD1 | NA | TRBV30 | TGTGCCTGGACCCGGGGACAGGGGTCATGGGGAAACACCGGGGAGCTGTTTTTT | CAWTRGQGSWGNTGELFF
TRBJ2-5 | TRBD2 | NA | TRBV4-1 | TGCGCCAGCAGCCAAGATGAGGCGGGAGTAGGGGAGACCCAGTACTTC | CASSQDEAGVGETQYF
TRBJ2-6 | TRBD1 | NA | TRBV28 | TGTGCCAGCAGTACCCGGACAGGGATGAGCTCTGGGGCCAACGTCCTGACTTTC | CASSTRTGMSSGANVLTF
TRBJ1-5 | NA | NA | TRBV4-3 | TGCGCCAGCAGCCAAGATCCTTACACCAATCAGCCCCAGCATTTT | CASSQDPYTNQPQHF
TRBJ2-1 | NA | once | TRBV11-3 | TGTGCCAGCAGCTTAGGGCAGGGGACGGGCAATGAGCAGTTCTTC | CASSLGQGTGNEQFF
TRBJ1-5 | NA | NA | TRBV19 | TGTGCCAGTAGTATTGGGGCAGGGGGCAATCAGCCCCAGCATTTT | CASSIGAGGNQPQHF
TRBJ2-1 | NA | NA | TRBV28 | TGTGCCAGCAGTTTATACGGCTCCCCGGGGGAGCAGTTCTTC | CASSLYGSPGEQFF
TRBJ2-7 | TRBD2 | NA | TRBV11-3 | TGTGCCAGCAGCTTAGTGTCTAGCGGTAGTCTCTACGAGCAGTACTTC | CASSLVSSGSLYEQYF
TRBJ1-1 | TRBD1 | NA | TRBV20-1 | TGCAGTTTAGGGGGCAGCGCTGAAGCTTTCTTT | CSLGGSAEAFF
TRBJ1-1 | NA | NA | TRBV7-2 | TGTGCCAGCAGCTTAGGACCTTGGGCGAACACTGAAGCTTTCTTT | CASSLGPWANTEAFF
TRBJ1-2 | NA | NA | TRBV7-9 | TGTGCCAGCAGCTTAGGGTCCCGGGACTCAAACACCTTC | CASSLGSRDSNTF